Listed here are 18 T cell receptor beta chains from one sample, sequenced in a study of glioma-infiltrating T cells. The iRepertoire nested amplicon-rescue multiplex PCR amplified TCR alpha and beta CDR3s from RNA. TCRdb re-analysed the multiplex PCR reads in MiXCR, keeping a single row per CDR3 protein. The repertoire holds under 130,000 distinct CDR3 sequences, with 29% as singletons. Sequencing was performed on glioma tissue, nonneoplastic brain tissue, or PBMCs (not recorded which). These TCRs come from a human donor with low-grade glioma or glioblastoma, undergoing nonglioma brain surgery, or in good health (not recorded which).

V is TRBV5-4 and J is TRBJ1-1, with unresolved D. This CDR3 comprises 13 residues. Per germline, CDR1 SGHNT and CDR2 YYREEE (reference sequence). The V end lost 0 bases, the J end lost 0 bases, and 3 bases lay between the germline ends. The CDR3 nucleotides read TGTGCCAGCAGCTTGGACGTGAACACTGAAGCTTTCTTT. Protein sequence: CASSLDVNTEAFF. The full variable domain, its missing parts supplied by reference TRBV5-4 and TRBJ1-1, is ETGVTQSPTHLIKTRGQQVTLRCSSQSGHNTVSWYQQALGQGPQFIFQYYREEENGRGNFPPRFSGLQFPNYSSELNVNALELDDSALYLCASSLDVNTEAFFGQGTRLTVV.

In this sample, this clonotype turned up many times. The chain uses TRBV7-8 and TRBJ2-5; D possibly corresponds to TRBD1 (6 bases). This CDR3 is built from 15 residues. Germline CDR1 and CDR2: SGHVS and FQNEAQ. V was clipped by 0 bases and J by 1 base, with 9 bases between them. The CDR3 here is CASSLALDSQETQYF. The CDR3 bases are TGTGCCAGCAGCTTAGCCTTGGACAGCCAAGAGACCCAGTACTTC.

The gene calls are TRBV5-4 and TRBJ2-1; 8 bases match TRBD1. The CDR3 totals 15 residues. The germline CDR1 and CDR2 sequences are SGHNT and YYREEE (reference sequence). V trimming: 0 bases; J trimming: 5 bases; junction bases outside the gene matches: 4. CDR3 amino acids: CASSLDGTGHNEQFF. DNA for the CDR3: TGTGCCAGCAGCTTGGATGGGACAGGACACAATGAGCAGTTCTTC.

This clonotype occurred many times. The chain employs TRBV28 and TRBJ1-4; D possibly corresponds to TRBD1 (5 bases). V was pared by 3 bases and J by 0 bases, with 11 bases between. CDR3 length: 16 amino acids. The germline CDR1 and CDR2 sequences are MDHEN and SYDVKM. The CDR3 region has the DNA TGTGCCAGCAGTTTCAGGGCGTGGGCAACTAATGAAAAACTGTTTTTT. Translating gives CASSFRAWATNEKLFF.

Of note for this clonotype: Given a much more abundant clone one base away, this may be a read error. The chain joins TRBV4-1 to TRBJ2-3, with TRBD1 matching over 7 bases. Germline CDR1 reads MGHRA; CDR2 reads YSYEKL. This CDR3 has 13 amino acids. CDR3 DNA sequence: TGCGCCAGCAGCCAAGATGGGACAGATAGGCAGTATTTT. It specifies CASSQDGTDRQYF.

In this sample, this clonotype turned up a few times. The chain is built from TRBV18 and TRBJ2-5; possibly TRBD2 for D (6 bases). CDR3 size: 13 residues. Germline CDR1 reads KGHSH; CDR2 reads LQKENI. The V gene lost 1 base and the J gene lost 4 bases, with 7 bases spanning the gap. CDR3 protein: CASSPQGGETQYF. The CDR3 DNA reads as TGTGCCAGCTCACCACAGGGAGGAGAGACCCAGTACTTC.

This clonotype was seen many times. The rearrangement links TRBV27 to TRBJ1-1; no definite D call. The length of the CDR3 is 17 residues. Between the trimmed V and J ends, which lost 7 bases and 0 bases, there was a span of 21 bases. CDR1 and CDR2 (germline): MNHEY, SMNVEV (reference sequence). The DNA of the CDR3 is TGTGCCAGCACCTTAGCCTCGCCACAGCCCATGAACACTGAAGCTTTCTTT. Its translation: CASTLASPQPMNTEAFF.

This clonotype was detected many times. V is TRBV20-1 and J is TRBJ2-5; D might be TRBD2 (6 bases). Trimming removed 3 bases from V and 4 bases from J, with 18 bases in between. CDR1 is DFQATT and CDR2 is SNEGSKA in the germline V gene (reference sequence). CDR3 size: 15 residues. For the CDR3, the DNA is TGCAGTGCTAGTTTTTCTCGGGGGATTAGAGAGACCCAGTACTTC. Encoded protein: CSASFSRGIRETQYF.

This clonotype came up many times. The genes are TRBV6-2 or TRBV6-3 and TRBJ2-7, with D tentatively TRBD1 or TRBD2 (6 bases each). Germline CDR1 and CDR2: MNHEY and SVGEGT. CDR3 length: 21 amino acids. Deletions cut 4 bases from V and 3 bases from J, with 34 bases between. The CDR3 protein is CASSFWIHADSPSGEDYEQYF. The CDR3 DNA reads TGTGCCAGCAGTTTCTGGATCCACGCGGACAGCCCTTCGGGGGAGGACTACGAGCAGTACTTC.

Concerning this clonotype: Since a much larger clone is just one base distant, this may be a read error. This sequence joins TRBV12-3 or TRBV12-4 and TRBJ1-3; unclear D gene. The CDR3 has 14 amino acids. V shed 10 bases and J shed 0 bases, with 13 bases lying between them. In DNA form, the CDR3 reads TGTGCCAACCTCCGACAATCCTCTGGAAACACCATATATTTT. It yields the protein CANLRQSSGNTIYF.

This clonotype was recorded many times. This sequence joins TRBV6-1 and TRBJ2-7; D call uncertain. CDR1 and CDR2 (germline): MNHNS, SASEGT. This CDR3 is built from 13 residues. V was shortened by 5 bases and J by 2 bases, with 10 bases between the two germline ends. CDR3 nucleotides: TGTGCCAGCAGTTTGCCTCCAACCTACGAGCAGTACTTC. Protein sequence: CASSLPPTYEQYF.

This clonotype was seen more than once but under ten times. V and J are TRBV4-2 and TRBJ2-7; D remains ambiguous. Trimming left V 0 bases short and J 3 bases short, with 12 bases between. The CDR3 has 15 residues. Germline-derived CDR1 and CDR2 are LGHNA and YNFKEQ. The DNA for the CDR3 is TGTGCCAGCAGCCAAGATTTTGACCCCGACTACGAGCAGTACTTC. This sequence encodes CASSQDFDPDYEQYF.

This clonotype has a count of ten or more. This chain joins TRBV7-2 and TRBJ2-5, with D possibly being TRBD2 (7 bases). CDR3 length: 15 amino acids. V dropped 5 bases and J dropped 2 bases, with 15 bases sitting between them. Germline V gene sequence: CDR1 SGHTA, CDR2 FQGNSA. As DNA, the CDR3 is TGTGCCAGCAGCCAGGGGAGGGCGGGGCAAGAGACCCAGTACTTC. The encoded protein is CASSQGRAGQETQYF.

This clonotype was observed many times. This chain connects TRBV15 to TRBJ2-3, with D possibly matching TRBD2 (5 bases). V was pared by 1 base and J by 2 bases, with 13 bases between. Germline V CDR1 and CDR2: LNHNV, YYDKDF (reference sequence). The CDR3 covers 16 residues. CDR3 nucleotides: TGTGCCACCAGCAGAGGGGCTTTCGGGGACACAGATACGCAGTATTTT. It translates to CATSRGAFGDTDTQYF.

This clonotype was recorded a few times. The chain employs TRBV24-1 and TRBJ1-2; no clear D. The length of the CDR3 is 15 residues. Per germline, CDR1 KGHDR and CDR2 SFDVKD. The V end lost 3 bases, the J end lost 0 bases, and 10 bases lay between the germline ends. DNA for the CDR3: TGTGCCACCAGTGATCGGAGGGCAGCTAACTATGGCTACACCTTC. Protein: CATSDRRAANYGYTF.

This chain joins TRBV6-1 and TRBJ2-7; 7 bases are a match to TRBD1. Germline V gives CDR1 MNHNS, CDR2 SASEGT. V shed 3 bases, J shed 5 bases, and the junction held 13 bases outside the gene matches. There are 16 residues in the CDR3. The DNA for the CDR3 is TGTGCCAGCAGTGAGACAGGGCATGTGGATCTCCACGAGCAGTACTTC. This encodes CASSETGHVDLHEQYF.

This clonotype was seen more than once but under ten times. The chain uses TRBV3-1 and TRBJ1-1; D gene uncertain. CDR3 length equals 14 residues. Deletions cut 8 bases from V and 9 bases from J, with 22 bases between. Germline V lookup: CDR1 LGHDT, CDR2 YNNKEL (reference sequence). CDR3 residues: CASVKTDGSQKAFF. CDR3 nucleotide sequence: TGTGCCAGCGTAAAAACGGACGGATCCCAGAAAGCTTTCTTT.

V gene TRBV5-4 combines with J gene TRBJ2-7; 10 bases agree with TRBD1. The junction had 4 bases not matched to a gene; V was cut back by 4 bases and J by 3 bases. Germline V lookup: CDR1 SGHNT, CDR2 YYREEE (reference sequence). The CDR3 loop spans 14 amino acids. CDR3 in amino acids: CASSVGTGDYEQYF. The CDR3 DNA reads as TGTGCCAGCAGCGTAGGGACAGGGGACTACGAGCAGTACTTC. The complete variable domain, with remaining parts taken from reference TRBV5-4 and TRBJ2-7, reads ETGVTQSPTHLIKTRGQQVTLRCSSQSGHNTVSWYQQALGQGPQFIFQYYREEENGRGNFPPRFSGLQFPNYSSELNVNALELDDSALYLCASSVGTGDYEQYFGPGTRLTVT.